The sequence of this T cell receptor beta chain was determined in a study of shared clonotypes between healthy human individuals. Points from the study as a whole: Of the naive CD4 clonotypes, approximately 5% were shared across a few donors.

Profiled with immunoSEQ multiplex PCR; TCRdb holds only in-frame clones, not every one. This table holds around 370,000 clones, just over 95% found once. The CDR3 has 13 residues. Germline V CDR1 and CDR2: MGHRA, YSYEKL. Trimming pared 4 bases from V and 5 bases from J, leaving 11 bases between. As concerns this clone: Its antigen is not known.

The sequenced material came from memory CD8+ T cells sorted from blood. Specified subset: CD45RO+ cells pooled with CCR7-negative TemRA cells. The chain has TRBV4-1 and TRBJ2-5; D not resolved. The sequence was collected from a man aged 25-45 years in good health. The CDR3 sequence: CASSRATVETQYF. The CDR3 DNA reads as TGCGCCAGCAGCCGCGCTACGGTGGAGACCCAGTACTTC.